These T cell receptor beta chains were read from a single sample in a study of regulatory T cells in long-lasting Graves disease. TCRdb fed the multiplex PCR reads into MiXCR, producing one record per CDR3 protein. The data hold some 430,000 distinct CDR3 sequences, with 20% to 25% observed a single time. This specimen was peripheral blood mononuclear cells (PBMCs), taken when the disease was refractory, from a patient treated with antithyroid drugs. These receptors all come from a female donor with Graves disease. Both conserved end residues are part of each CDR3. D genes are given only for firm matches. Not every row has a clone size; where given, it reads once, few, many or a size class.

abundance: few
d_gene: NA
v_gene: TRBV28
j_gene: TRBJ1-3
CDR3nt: TGTGCCAGCAGTCGGGACATTGGAAACACCATATATTTT
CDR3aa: CASSRDIGNTIYF

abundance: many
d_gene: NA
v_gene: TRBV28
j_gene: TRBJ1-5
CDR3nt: TGTGCCAGCAGTTTACTCTATAGCAATCAGCCCCAGCATTTT
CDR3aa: CASSLLYSNQPQHF

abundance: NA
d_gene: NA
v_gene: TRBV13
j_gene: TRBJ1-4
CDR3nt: TGTGCCAGCAGCTTATCCGGGGGGCGGGTGTTTTTT
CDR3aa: CASSLSGGRVFF

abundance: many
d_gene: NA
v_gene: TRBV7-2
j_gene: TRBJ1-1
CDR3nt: TGTGCCAGCAGCTTAGGGGGCCAGGGGACGAACACTGAAGCTTTCTTT
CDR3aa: CASSLGGQGTNTEAFF

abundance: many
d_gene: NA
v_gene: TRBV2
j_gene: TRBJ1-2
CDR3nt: TGTGCCAGCAGTCGGGATTTGGACACCCCCAGGAGCTACACCTTC
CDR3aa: CASSRDLDTPRSYTF

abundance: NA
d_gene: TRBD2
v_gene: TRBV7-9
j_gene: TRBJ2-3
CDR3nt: TGTGCCAGCAGCTTAGCCTTCTCTAGCGGGAAGGGCACAGATACGCAGTATTTT
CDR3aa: CASSLAFSSGKGTDTQYF

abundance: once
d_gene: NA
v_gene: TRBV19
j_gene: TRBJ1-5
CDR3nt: TGTGCCAGTACCCGTGATAATAGCAATCAGCCCCAGCATTTT
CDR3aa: CASTRDNSNQPQHF

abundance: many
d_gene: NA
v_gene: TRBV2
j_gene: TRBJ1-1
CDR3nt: TGTGCCAGCACTGGCTTAGGGAACACTGAAGCTTTCTTT
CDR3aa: CASTGLGNTEAFF

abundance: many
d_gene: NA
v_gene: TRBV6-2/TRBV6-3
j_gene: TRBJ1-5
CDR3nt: TGTGCCAGCAGTTATCCGGGGACCGCGCCGCCCCAGCATTTT
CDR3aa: CASSYPGTAPPQHF

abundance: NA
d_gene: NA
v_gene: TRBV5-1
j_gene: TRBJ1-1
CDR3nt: TGCGCCAGCAGCTTTACCGGAGCCACGAACACTGAAGCTTTCTTT
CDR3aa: CASSFTGATNTEAFF

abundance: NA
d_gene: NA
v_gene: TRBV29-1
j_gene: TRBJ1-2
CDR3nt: TGCAGCGTTGATTGGCGGCGGGGCTACACCTTC
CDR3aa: CSVDWRRGYTF

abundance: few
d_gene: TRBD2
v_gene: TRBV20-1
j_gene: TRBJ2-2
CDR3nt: TGCAGTGCTAGAGATGAGAGGGCTAGCGGGGGCCTGAACACCGGGGAGCTGTTTTTT
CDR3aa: CSARDERASGGLNTGELFF

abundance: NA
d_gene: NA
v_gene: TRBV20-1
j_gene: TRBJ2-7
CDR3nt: TGCAGCGCACCATGGCAGGGGACGTTAGAGCAGTACTTC
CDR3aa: CSAPWQGTLEQYF

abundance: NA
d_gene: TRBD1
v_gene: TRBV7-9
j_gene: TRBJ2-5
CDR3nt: TGTGCCAGCAGCTTAGGAACCCTACAGGGGGTACAAGAGACCCAGTACTTC
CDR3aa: CASSLGTLQGVQETQYF

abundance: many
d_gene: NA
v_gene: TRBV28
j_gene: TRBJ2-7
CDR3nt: TGTGCCAGCAGTTTATCTTGGGGGAGGTCCGAGCAGTACTTC
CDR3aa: CASSLSWGRSEQYF

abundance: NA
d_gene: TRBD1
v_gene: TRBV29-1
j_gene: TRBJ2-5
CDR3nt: TGCAGCGCCACCCCAGGGGGCATTCGGGAGACCCAGTACTTC
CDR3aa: CSATPGGIRETQYF

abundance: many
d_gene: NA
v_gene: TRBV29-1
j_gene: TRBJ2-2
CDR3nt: TGCAGCGTTAAAGGGACTGAAACGAACACCGGGGAGCTGTTTTTT
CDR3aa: CSVKGTETNTGELFF

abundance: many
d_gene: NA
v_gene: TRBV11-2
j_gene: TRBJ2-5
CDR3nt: TGTGCCAGCAGCTTAGGGGACGATCAAGAGACCCAGTACTTC
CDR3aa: CASSLGDDQETQYF

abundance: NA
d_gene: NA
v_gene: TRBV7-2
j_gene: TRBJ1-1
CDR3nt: TGTGCCAGCAGCTTCGGAGAAGACACTGAAGCTTTCTTT
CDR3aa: CASSFGEDTEAFF

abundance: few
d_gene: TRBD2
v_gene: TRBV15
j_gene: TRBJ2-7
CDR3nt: TGTGCCACCAGCCCCGGTAGCGGGAGCACCCACGAGCAGTACTTC
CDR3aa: CATSPGSGSTHEQYF

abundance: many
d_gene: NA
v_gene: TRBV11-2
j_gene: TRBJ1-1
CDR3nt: TGTGCCAGCAGCTTCCTCGCCACGATGAACACTGAAGCTTTCTTT
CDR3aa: CASSFLATMNTEAFF

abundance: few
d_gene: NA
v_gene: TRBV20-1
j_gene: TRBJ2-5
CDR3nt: TGCAGTGCTAGAGATGAGGAGGGTTTAGCAGAGACCCAGTACTTC
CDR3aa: CSARDEEGLAETQYF

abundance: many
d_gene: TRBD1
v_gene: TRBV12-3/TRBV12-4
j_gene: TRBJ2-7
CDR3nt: TGTGCCAGCATTCACAGGGGAGTGTTTTACGAGCAGTACTTC
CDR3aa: CASIHRGVFYEQYF

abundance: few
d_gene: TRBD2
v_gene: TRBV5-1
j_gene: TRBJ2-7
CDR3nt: TGCGCCAGCGGACGAAGCGGGAGGGATTCCTACGAGCAGTACTTC
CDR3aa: CASGRSGRDSYEQYF

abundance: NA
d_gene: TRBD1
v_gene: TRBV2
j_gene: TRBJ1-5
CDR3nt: TGTGCCAGCAGTAGACAGGGCGAAGTCAATCAGCCCCAGCATTTT
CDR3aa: CASSRQGEVNQPQHF

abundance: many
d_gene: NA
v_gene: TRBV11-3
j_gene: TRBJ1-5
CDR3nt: TGTGCCAGCAGCTCGAACTCGGGTCAGCCCCAGCATTTT
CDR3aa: CASSSNSGQPQHF

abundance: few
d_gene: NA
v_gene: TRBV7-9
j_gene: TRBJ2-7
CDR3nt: TGTGCCAGCAGCTCGGACGGAGACTACGAGCAGTACTTC
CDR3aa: CASSSDGDYEQYF

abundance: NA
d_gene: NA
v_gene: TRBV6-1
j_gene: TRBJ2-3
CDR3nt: TGTGCCAGCTCGTCCTTAGACACAGATACGCAGTATTTT
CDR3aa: CASSSLDTDTQYF

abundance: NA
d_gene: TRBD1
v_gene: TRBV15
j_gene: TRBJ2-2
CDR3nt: TGTGCCACTTCAATTAACAGGGGAACGGGGGAGCTGTTTTTT
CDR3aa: CATSINRGTGELFF

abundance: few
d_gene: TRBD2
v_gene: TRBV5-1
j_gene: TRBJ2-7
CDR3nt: TGCGCCAGCAGCTTGGCCGGGGAGGGGTACGAGCAGTACTTC
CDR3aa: CASSLAGEGYEQYF

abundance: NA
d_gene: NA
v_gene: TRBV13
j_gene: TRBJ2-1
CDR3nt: TGTGCCAGCAGCTTGGGGACTCACCCTTCGCTTAGGTCCTACAATGAGCAGTTCTTC
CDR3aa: CASSLGTHPSLRSYNEQFF

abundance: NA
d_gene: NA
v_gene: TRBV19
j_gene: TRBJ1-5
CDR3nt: TGTGCCAGTAGTTGGTCCCTCAGGGGCAATCAGCCCCAGCATTTT
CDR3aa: CASSWSLRGNQPQHF

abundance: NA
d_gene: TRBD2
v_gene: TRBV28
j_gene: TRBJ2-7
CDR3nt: TGTACCAGCAGCCGCGGCGGGGGAGCGCAGTACTTC
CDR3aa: CTSSRGGGAQYF

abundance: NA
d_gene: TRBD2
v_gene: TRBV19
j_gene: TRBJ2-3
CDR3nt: TGTGCCAGTAGTATGGGCCTAGCGGGGGGGAAGACCACAGATACGCAGTATTTT
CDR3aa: CASSMGLAGGKTTDTQYF

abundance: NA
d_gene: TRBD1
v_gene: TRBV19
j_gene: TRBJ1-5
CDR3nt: TGTACCAGCTCGCGGGACAGCCTCTATAGCAATCAGCCCCAGCATTTT
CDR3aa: CTSSRDSLYSNQPQHF

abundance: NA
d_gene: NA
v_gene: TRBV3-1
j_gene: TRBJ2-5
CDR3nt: TGTGCCAGCAGCCCCGGACAGCAGGAAGGGGAGACCCAGTACTTC
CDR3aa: CASSPGQQEGETQYF